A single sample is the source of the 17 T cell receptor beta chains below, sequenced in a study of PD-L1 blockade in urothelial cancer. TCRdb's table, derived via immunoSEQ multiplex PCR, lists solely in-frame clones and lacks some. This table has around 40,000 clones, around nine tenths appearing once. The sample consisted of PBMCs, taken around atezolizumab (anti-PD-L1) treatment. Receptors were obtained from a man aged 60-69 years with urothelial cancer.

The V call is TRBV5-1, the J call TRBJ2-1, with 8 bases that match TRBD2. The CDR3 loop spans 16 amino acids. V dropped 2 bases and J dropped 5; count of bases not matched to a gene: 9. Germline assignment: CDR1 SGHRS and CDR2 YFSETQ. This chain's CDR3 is CASSLTFGGGNNEQFF. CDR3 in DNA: TGCGCCAGCAGCTTAACTTTCGGGGGGGGGAACAATGAGCAGTTCTTC.

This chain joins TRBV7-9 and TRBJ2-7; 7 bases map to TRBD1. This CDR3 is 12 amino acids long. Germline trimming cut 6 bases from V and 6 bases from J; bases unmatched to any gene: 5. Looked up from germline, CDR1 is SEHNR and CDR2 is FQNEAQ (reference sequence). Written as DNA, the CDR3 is TGTGCCAGCAGAATAGGGGGCGGCGAGCAGTACTTC. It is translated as CASRIGGGEQYF.

The chain's CDR3 is CASSVDGRGRTGELFF. CDR3 DNA: TGTGCCAGCAGCGTAGATGGCAGGGGGCGTACCGGGGAGCTGTTTTTT. This chain links TRBV9 with TRBJ2-2; TRBD1 matches at 8 bases. After removal of 0 bases from V and 5 bases from J, the junction contained 6 bases not matched to a gene. This CDR3 has 16 amino acids. Germline-derived CDR1 and CDR2 are SGDLS and YYNGEE. The whole variable domain, filled in from reference TRBV9 and TRBJ2-2, reads DSGVTQTPKHLITATGQRVTLRCSPRSGDLSVYWYQQSLDQGLQFLIQYYNGEERAKGNILERFSAQQFPDLHSELNLSSLELGDSALYFCASSVDGRGRTGELFFGEGSRLTVL.

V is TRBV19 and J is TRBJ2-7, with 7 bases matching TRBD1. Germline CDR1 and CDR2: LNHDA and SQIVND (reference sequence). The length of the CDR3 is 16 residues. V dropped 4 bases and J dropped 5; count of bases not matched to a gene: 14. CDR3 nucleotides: TGTGCCAGTAGTACCGATCTGACAGGGAGTGTACACGAGCAGTACTTC. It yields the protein CASSTDLTGSVHEQYF.

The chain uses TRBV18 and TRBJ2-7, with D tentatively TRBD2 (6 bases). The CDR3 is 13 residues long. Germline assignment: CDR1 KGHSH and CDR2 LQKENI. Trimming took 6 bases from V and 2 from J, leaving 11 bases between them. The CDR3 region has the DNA TGTGCCAGCTCTAGAGGGAGGACCTACGAGCAGTACTTC. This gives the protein CASSRGRTYEQYF.

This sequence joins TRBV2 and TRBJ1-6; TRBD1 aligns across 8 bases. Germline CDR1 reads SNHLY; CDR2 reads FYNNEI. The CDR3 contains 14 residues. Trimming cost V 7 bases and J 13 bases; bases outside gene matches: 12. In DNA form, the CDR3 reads TGTGCCAGCAACGGGGGACAGGACACCAAGCCCCTCCACTTT. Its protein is CASNGGQDTKPLHF.

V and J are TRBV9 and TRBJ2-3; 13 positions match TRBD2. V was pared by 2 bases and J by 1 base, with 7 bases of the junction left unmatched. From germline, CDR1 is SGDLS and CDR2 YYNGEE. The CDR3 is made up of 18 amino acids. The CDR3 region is CASSVPRTSGGGTDTQYF. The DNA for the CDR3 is TGTGCCAGCAGCGTCCCGCGGACTAGCGGGGGAGGCACAGATACGCAGTATTTT.

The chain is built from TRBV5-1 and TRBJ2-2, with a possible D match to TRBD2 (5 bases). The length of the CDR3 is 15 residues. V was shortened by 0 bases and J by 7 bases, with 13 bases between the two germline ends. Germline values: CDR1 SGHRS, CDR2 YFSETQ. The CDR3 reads CASSLGAPRGGELFF. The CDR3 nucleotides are TGCGCCAGCAGCTTGGGGGCCCCCCGGGGCGGGGAGCTGTTTTTT.

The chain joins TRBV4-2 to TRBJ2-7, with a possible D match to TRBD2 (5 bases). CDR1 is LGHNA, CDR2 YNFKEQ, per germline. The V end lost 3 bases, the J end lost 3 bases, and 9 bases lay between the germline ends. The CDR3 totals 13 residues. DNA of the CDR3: TGTGCCAGCAGCCACGGACTGAACTACGAGCAGTACTTC. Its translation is CASSHGLNYEQYF.

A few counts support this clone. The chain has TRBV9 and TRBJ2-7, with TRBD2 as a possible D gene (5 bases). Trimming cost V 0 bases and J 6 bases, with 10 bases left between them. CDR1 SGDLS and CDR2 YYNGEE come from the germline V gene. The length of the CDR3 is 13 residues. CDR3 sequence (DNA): TGTGCCAGCAGCGTAGATTCTAGCTTCGAGCAGTACTTC. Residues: CASSVDSSFEQYF.

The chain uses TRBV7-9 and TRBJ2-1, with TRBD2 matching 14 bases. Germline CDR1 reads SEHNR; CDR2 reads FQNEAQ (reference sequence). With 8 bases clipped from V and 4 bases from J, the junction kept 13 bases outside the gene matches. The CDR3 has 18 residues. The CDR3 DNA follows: TGTGCCAGCCGATTGCCCCCCCGGACTAGCGGGAGGTACAATGAGCAGTTCTTC. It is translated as CASRLPPRTSGRYNEQFF.

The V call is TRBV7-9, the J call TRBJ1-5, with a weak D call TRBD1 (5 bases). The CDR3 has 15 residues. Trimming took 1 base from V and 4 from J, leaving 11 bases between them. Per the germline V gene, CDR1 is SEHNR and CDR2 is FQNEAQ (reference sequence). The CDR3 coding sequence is TGTGCCAGCAGCTTAGGTTCAGGGATTAATCAGCCCCAGCATTTT. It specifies CASSLGSGINQPQHF.

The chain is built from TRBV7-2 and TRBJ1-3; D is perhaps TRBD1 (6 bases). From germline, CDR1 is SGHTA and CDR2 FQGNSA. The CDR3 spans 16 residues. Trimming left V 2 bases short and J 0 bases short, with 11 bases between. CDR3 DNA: TGTGCCAGCAGCTTATCGGGGGGCAACTCTGGAAACACCATATATTTT. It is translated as CASSLSGGNSGNTIYF.

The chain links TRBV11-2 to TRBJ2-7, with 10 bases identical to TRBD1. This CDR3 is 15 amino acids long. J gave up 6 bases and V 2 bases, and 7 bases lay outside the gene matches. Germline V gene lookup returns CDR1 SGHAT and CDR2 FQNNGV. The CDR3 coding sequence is TGTGCCAGCAGCTTAAAGGGACAGGGGTCAGGCGAGCAGTACTTC. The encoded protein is CASSLKGQGSGEQYF. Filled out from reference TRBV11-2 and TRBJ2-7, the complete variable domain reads EAGVAQSPRYKIIEKRQSVAFWCNPISGHATLYWYQQILGQGPKLLIQFQNNGVVDDSQLPKDRFSAERLKGVDSTLKIQPAKLEDSAVYLCASSLKGQGSGEQYFGPGTRLTVT.

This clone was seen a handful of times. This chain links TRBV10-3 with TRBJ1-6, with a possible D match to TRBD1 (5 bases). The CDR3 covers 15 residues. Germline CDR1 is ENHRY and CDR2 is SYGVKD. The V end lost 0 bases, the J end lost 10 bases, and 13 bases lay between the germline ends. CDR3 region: CAISESGGDGSPLHF. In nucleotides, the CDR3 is TGTGCCATCAGTGAGTCGGGAGGGGACGGATCACCCCTCCACTTT.

The CDR3 nucleotides are TGTGCCAGCAGCTTAGCCGAGGGAGTAGCGGCAGATACGCAGTATTTT. This codes for CASSLAEGVAADTQYF. The chain is built from TRBV7-9 and TRBJ2-3, with TRBD2 as a possible D gene (6 bases). The CDR3 has 16 residues. CDR1 and CDR2 from the germline V gene are SEHNR and FQNEAQ (reference sequence). V dropped 0 bases and J dropped 4 bases, with 14 bases sitting between them.

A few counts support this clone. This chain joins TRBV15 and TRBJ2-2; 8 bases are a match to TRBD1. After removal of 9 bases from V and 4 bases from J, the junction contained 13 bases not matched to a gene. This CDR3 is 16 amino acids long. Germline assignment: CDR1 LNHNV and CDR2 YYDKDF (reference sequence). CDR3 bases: TGTGCCACGGCCGGGGCAGGGGGCGCCGGCACCGGGGAGCTGTTTTTT. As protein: CATAGAGGAGTGELFF.